The 5 T cell receptor beta chains below were found in one sample sequenced in a study of CD8 T cells in Susac syndrome. Reverse transcription of about 0.5 to 1 ug RNA was performed with random hexamers. TCRdb processed the immunoSEQ multiplex PCR reads anew with MiXCR; each CDR3 protein has one entry. Of approximately 190,000 distinct CDR3 sequences in the sample, under 97% were seen once. The sample taken for sequencing was CD4+ T cells from PBMCs. These receptors all stem from a human donor with Susac syndrome.

The genes are TRBV5-1 and TRBJ2-5; no definite D call. Germline V gene data show CDR1 as SGHRS and CDR2 as YFSETQ. V dropped 0 bases and J dropped 9 bases, with 9 bases sitting between them. The CDR3 has 12 residues. CDR3 amino acids: CASSLASQAQYF. The CDR3 bases are TGCGCCAGCAGCTTGGCCTCTCAGGCCCAGTACTTC.

This clonotype turned up a few times. The rearrangement joins TRBV6-5 to TRBJ1-2; D is ambiguous. The length of the CDR3 is 12 residues. The V gene lost 4 bases and the J gene lost 1 base, with 4 bases spanning the gap. Germline V gene sequence: CDR1 MNHEY, CDR2 SVGAGI. The CDR3 DNA reads as TGTGCCAGCAGTTCCGGTAACTATGGCTACACCTTC. This encodes CASSSGNYGYTF.

This clonotype was detected once. The chain joins TRBV25-1 to TRBJ1-1; D remains ambiguous. CDR3 size: 16 residues. CDR1 is MGHDK and CDR2 is SYGVNS in the germline V gene. The V end lost 6 bases, the J end lost 4 bases, and 21 bases lay between the germline ends. Written as DNA, the CDR3 is TGTGCCAGCAGGCCGAACCACGGAGGCCCGGGCACTGAAGCTTTCTTT. This codes for CASRPNHGGPGTEAFF.

This chain uses TRBV20-1 with TRBJ2-3; D is ambiguous. Germline V gene sequence: CDR1 DFQATT, CDR2 SNEGSKA (reference sequence). Deletions cut 4 bases from V and 0 bases from J, with 17 bases between. This CDR3 is 16 amino acids long. The CDR3 region has the DNA TGCAGTGCTACAATGCTGGTTGTGGGGAGCACAGATACGCAGTATTTT. Translating gives CSATMLVVGSTDTQYF.

This clonotype was recorded a few times. The chain couples TRBV9 to TRBJ2-3; D is ambiguous. CDR1 is SGDLS, CDR2 YYNGEE, per germline. There are 13 residues in the CDR3. Trimming cost V 0 bases and J 0 bases, with 2 bases left between them. In DNA form, the CDR3 reads TGTGCCAGCAGCGTAGTTAGCACAGATACGCAGTATTTT. Translated, it gives CASSVVSTDTQYF.